Described below is a single T cell receptor (beta chain) sequence and its context. The data are from a study of identical twins. This CDR3 region has 13 residues. With 5 bases removed from V and 2 bases from J, the gap between germline ends came to 8 bases. TCRdb re-analysed the 5' RACE reads in MiXCR, keeping a single row per CDR3 protein. The data contain some 210,000 distinct CDR3 sequences, 15% of them singletons. These data were likewise used in another study, on T cells expressing NK-cell markers.

Sequencing input: CD8+ T cells sorted from blood. The receptor was derived from a woman aged 18-35 years in good health. The V call is TRBV12-3 or TRBV12-4, the J call TRBJ2-3; perhaps TRBD2 as D (5 bases). The CDR3 region is CASSPRDTDTQYF. CDR3 sequence (DNA): TGTGCCAGCAGTCCCCGGGACACAGATACGCAGTATTTT.